This entry lists 7 T cell receptor beta chains sequenced from one sample in a study of blood T cell repertoires in COVID-19. The assay was immunoSEQ multiplex PCR, and TCRdb's table has in-frame clones only and misses some. The sample holds 49,000 or so clones, around 86% seen once. What was sequenced was peripheral blood. These receptors were collected from a man aged 55-75 years with active COVID-19.

The chain combines TRBV28 with TRBJ2-7, with D unclear. The V end lost 1 base, the J end lost 4 bases, and 11 bases lay between the germline ends. CDR1 and CDR2 from the germline V gene are MDHEN and SYDVKM. This CDR3 is 14 amino acids long. Here the CDR3 DNA reads TGTGCCAGCAGTTTATTACCGGAGATGTACGAGCAGTACTTC. Protein product: CASSLLPEMYEQYF.

The chain joins TRBV7-2 to TRBJ2-3; 10 bases agree with TRBD2. The CDR3 is made up of 17 amino acids. CDR1 and CDR2 (germline): SGHTA, FQGNSA. J was trimmed by 3 bases and V by 4 bases; bases with no gene match: 10. This CDR3 reads CASSSRGAGGPTDTQYF. In DNA, the CDR3 is TGTGCCAGCAGCTCTAGAGGAGCGGGGGGGCCTACAGATACGCAGTATTTT.

The chain recombines TRBV6-6 with TRBJ2-3, with TRBD1 matching over 7 bases. CDR1 and CDR2 (germline): MNHNY, SVGAGI (reference sequence). The ends lost 9 bases at V and 3 bases at J; junction bases unmatched: 6. The CDR3 length is 13 residues. CDR3 loop: CASKGQATDTQYF. The DNA for the CDR3 is TGTGCCAGTAAAGGACAGGCAACAGATACGCAGTATTTT.

This clone was found a few times. This sequence joins TRBV29-1 and TRBJ2-1; TRBD2 matches 9 bases. CDR3 length: 14 amino acids. The germline V gene has CDR1 SQVTM and CDR2 ANQGSEA. After removal of 2 bases from V and 6 bases from J, the junction contained 5 bases not matched to a gene. CDR3 protein: CSVELSGSGNEQFF. CDR3 sequence (DNA): TGCAGCGTTGAACTTAGCGGGAGTGGCAATGAGCAGTTCTTC.

The V and J genes are TRBV27 and TRBJ1-5; D possibly corresponds to TRBD1 (5 bases). CDR3 size: 15 residues. Germline V gene lookup returns CDR1 MNHEY and CDR2 SMNVEV (reference sequence). V lost 2 bases and J lost 4, with 12 bases in between. The CDR3 bases are TGTGCCAGCAGTTTAGGGGCAGGGTGGAATCAGCCCCAGCATTTT. Translating gives CASSLGAGWNQPQHF.

The chain has TRBV12-1 and TRBJ1-1; the table's D call of TRBD1 was not tested on the DNA. TRBV12-1 corresponds to a pseudogene. The CDR3 sequence is 15 residues long. CDR3 loop: CASSSVTGMNTEAFF. In nucleotides, the CDR3 is TGTGCCAGCAGCTCCGTGACAGGGATGAACACTGAAGCTTTCTTT.

The gene calls are TRBV7-6 and TRBJ2-1, with no clear D. Trimming cost V 5 bases and J 8 bases, with 10 bases left between them. CDR3 length: 12 amino acids. Looked up from germline, CDR1 is SGHVS and CDR2 is FNYEAQ. In nucleotides, the CDR3 is TGTGCCAGCAGCCCAGGTATTGATGAGCAGTTCTTC. As protein: CASSPGIDEQFF.